This record looks at one T cell receptor beta chain sequence and its context. The sample comes from a study of technical replicates of blood from several donors. Here immunoSEQ multiplex PCR was the method, and the copy in TCRdb shows in-frame clones only, minus some. The sample has approximately 79,000 clones; nearly 98% are singletons. With 3 bases removed from V and 1 base from J, the gap between germline ends came to 10 bases. The germline V gene has CDR1 LNHDA and CDR2 SQIVND (reference sequence). CDR3 size: 15 residues. The chain joins TRBV19 to TRBJ1-3; possibly TRBD1 for D (6 bases). The TCR originated in a human donor in good health. Sequencing used T cells isolated from PBMCs. In nucleotides, the CDR3 is TGTGCCAGTAGTATGGACAGCGGTTCTGGAAACACCATATATTTT. Amino acids: CASSMDSGSGNTIYF. Looking up the rest from reference TRBV19 and TRBJ1-3 gives the full variable domain: DGGITQSPKYLFRKEGQNVTLSCEQNLNHDAMYWYRQDPGQGLRLIYYSQIVNDFQKGDIAEGYSVSREKKESFPLTVTSAQKNPTAFYLCASSMDSGSGNTIYFGEGSWLTVV.